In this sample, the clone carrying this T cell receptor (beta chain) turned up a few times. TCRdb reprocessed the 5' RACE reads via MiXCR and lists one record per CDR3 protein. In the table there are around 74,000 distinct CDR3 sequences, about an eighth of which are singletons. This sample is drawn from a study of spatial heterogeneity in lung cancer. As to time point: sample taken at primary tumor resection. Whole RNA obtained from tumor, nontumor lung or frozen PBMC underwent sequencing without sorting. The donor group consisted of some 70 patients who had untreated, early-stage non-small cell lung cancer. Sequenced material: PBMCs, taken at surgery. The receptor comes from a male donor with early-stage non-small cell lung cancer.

CDR3 sequence (DNA): TGCAGTGCTGCTCGAACTGACAATTCACCCCTCCACTTT. As protein: CSAARTDNSPLHF. J is TRBJ1-6 and V is TRBV20-1, with unresolved D. The CDR3 is 13 residues long. Germline V gene data show CDR1 as DFQATT and CDR2 as SNEGSKA (reference sequence). V was clipped by 5 bases and J by 7 bases, with 12 bases between them.